The source of this T cell receptor (beta chain) is a study of Graves' ophthalmopathy and Graves' hyperthyroidism. TCR beta CDR3 regions were amplified from RNA transcripts. The first-round RT-PCR employed HTBI primers together with the Qiagen OneStep RT-PCR kit. A multiplex PCR was then performed as the second round. TCRdb passed the multiplex PCR reads through MiXCR, listing each CDR3 protein once. The table lists about 160,000 distinct CDR3 sequences, under 40% of them singletons. The CDR3 sequence is 15 residues long. Trimming removed 4 bases at V and 4 bases at J, with 17 bases between. Germline loops: CDR1 SGHRS, CDR2 YFSETQ. Ten or more counts support this clonotype.

This receptor was taken from a middle-aged woman with Graves' ophthalmopathy. The specimen sequenced was peripheral blood. The gene calls are TRBV5-1 and TRBJ1-1, with D hard to call. The CDR3 sequence: CASSIDKLGGTEAFF. CDR3 coding DNA: TGCGCCAGCAGCATTGACAAACTTGGTGGCACTGAAGCTTTCTTT.